This section outlines one T cell receptor (beta chain) sequence together with its context. Its antigen is unknown. TCRdb's table, derived via immunoSEQ multiplex PCR, lists solely in-frame clones and lacks some. The sample includes around 50,000 clones, about 90% of them seen just once. Autoimmune disease history or systemic immunosuppression led to patient exclusion. Per germline, CDR1 MNHEY and CDR2 SMNVEV (reference sequence). Trimming left V 5 bases short and J 3 bases short, with 16 bases between. The CDR3 has 15 residues. These data come from a study of OX40 agonist ivuxolimab in advanced cancers. General study findings and limits: Also present in some nonresponders was a low level of normalized T-cell clonal expansion.

This clonotype originated in an adult with an advanced solid tumor such as melanoma, head and neck, liver or kidney cancer. The V gene is TRBV27, the J gene TRBJ1-1, with D possibly matching TRBD1 (5 bases). The specimen was CD4+ or CD8+ T cells sorted from blood, collected in a trial of the OX40 agonist ivuxolimab. The CDR3 nucleotides read TGTGCCAGCAGTCCCAGACAGATTAGGGACACTGAAGCTTTCTTT. Translating gives CASSPRQIRDTEAFF.